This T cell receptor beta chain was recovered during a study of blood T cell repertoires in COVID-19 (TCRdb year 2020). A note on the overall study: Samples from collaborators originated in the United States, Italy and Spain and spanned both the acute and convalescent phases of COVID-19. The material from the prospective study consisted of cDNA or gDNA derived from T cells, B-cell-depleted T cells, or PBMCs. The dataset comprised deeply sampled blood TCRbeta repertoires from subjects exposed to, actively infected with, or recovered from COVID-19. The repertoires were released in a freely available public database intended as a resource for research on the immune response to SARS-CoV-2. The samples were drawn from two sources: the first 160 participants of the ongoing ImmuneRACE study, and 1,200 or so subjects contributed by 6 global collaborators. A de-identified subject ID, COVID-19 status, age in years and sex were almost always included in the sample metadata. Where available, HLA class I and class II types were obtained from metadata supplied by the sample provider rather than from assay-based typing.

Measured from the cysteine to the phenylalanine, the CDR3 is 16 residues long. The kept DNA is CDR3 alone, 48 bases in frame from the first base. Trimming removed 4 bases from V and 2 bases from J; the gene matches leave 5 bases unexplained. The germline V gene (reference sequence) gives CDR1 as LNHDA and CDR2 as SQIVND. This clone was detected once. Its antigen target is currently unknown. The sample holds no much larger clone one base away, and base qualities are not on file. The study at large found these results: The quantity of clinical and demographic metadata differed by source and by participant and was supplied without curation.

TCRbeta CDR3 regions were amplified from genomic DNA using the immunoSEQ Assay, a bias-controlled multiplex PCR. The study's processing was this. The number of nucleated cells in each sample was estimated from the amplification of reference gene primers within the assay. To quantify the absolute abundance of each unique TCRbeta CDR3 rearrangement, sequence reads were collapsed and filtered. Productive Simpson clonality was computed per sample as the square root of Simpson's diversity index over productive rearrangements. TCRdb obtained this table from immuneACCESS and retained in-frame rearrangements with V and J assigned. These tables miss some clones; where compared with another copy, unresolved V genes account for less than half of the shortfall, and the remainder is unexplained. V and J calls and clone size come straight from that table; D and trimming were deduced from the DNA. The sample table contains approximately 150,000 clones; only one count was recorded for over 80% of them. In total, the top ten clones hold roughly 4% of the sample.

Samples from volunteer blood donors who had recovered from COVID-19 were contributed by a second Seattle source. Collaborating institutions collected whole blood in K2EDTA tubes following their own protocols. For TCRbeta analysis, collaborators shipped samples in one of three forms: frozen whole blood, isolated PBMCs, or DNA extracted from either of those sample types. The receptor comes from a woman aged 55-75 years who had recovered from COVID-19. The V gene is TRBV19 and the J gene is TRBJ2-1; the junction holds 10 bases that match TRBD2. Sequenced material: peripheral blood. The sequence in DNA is TGTGCCAGTAGTAGTCTGAGCGGGGGGGCCTACAATGAGCAGTTCTTC. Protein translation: CASSSLSGGAYNEQFF.